This T cell receptor beta chain emerged from a study of blood T cell repertoires in COVID-19. Sequencing was performed with immunoSEQ multiplex PCR; in TCRdb, only in-frame clones are kept and a portion is missing. The data show over 200,000 clones, roughly 88% seen once. CDR3 length equals 18 residues. Germline V gene sequence: CDR1 MNHEY, CDR2 SVGEGT. V lost 2 bases and J lost 0, with 19 bases in between. This clonotype originated in a man younger than 35 with active or convalescent COVID-19. The sample was peripheral blood. The chain employs TRBV6-2 or TRBV6-3 and TRBJ1-2; weak D call: TRBD1 (5 bases). This CDR3 reads CASSYGFLRDQTNYGYTF. The CDR3 nucleotides are TGTGCCAGCAGTTACGGGTTCCTCAGGGATCAGACTAACTATGGCTACACCTTC.